Listed here is a single T cell receptor (beta chain). What it binds is unknown. This specimen belongs to a study of beta chain features in type 1 diabetes. Study-wide results and limits: PCR, the amplification step, might favor shorter templates, equally in patients and controls.

With 1 base removed from V and 5 bases from J, the gap between germline ends came to 6 bases. Germline values: CDR1 SGHTA, CDR2 FQGTGA. This CDR3 region has 13 residues. The isolated RNA, all of it, was reverse transcribed, so expressed TCRB transcripts were what got sequenced. Using immunoSEQ multiplex PCR, the repertoire was profiled, and TCRdb retains in-frame clones only, with some absent. The sample has some 410,000 clones, roughly 10% seen once. Sequencing was carried out using naive CD4+ T cells from blood. The chain is built from TRBV7-3 and TRBJ2-1, with a weak D call TRBD1 (6 bases). This clonotype was obtained from a woman aged 18-29 years in good health. CDR3 sequence (DNA): TGTGCCAGCAGCTTAAACAGGGACAATGAGCAGTTCTTC. Protein: CASSLNRDNEQFF.